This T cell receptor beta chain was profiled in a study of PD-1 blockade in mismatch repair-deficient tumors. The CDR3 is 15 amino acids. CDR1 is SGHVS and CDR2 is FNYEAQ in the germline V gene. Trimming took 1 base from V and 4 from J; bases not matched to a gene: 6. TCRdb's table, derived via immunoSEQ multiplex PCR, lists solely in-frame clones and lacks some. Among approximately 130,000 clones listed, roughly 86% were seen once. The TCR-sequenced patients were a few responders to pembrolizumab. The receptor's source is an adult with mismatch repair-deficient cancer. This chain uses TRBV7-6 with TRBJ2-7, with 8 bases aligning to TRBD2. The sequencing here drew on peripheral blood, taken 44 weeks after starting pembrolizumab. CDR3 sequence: CASSLEGTRGYEQYF. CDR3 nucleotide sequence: TGTGCCAGCAGCTTAGAAGGGACTAGAGGTTACGAGCAGTACTTC.